These 14 T cell receptor beta chains originate from one sample sequenced in a study of blood T cell repertoires in COVID-19. Only in-frame clones appear in the TCRdb table, and some are missing; sequencing was by immunoSEQ multiplex PCR. The sample holds approximately 240,000 clones, 88% seen once. The material sequenced was peripheral blood. Receptors were obtained from a woman aged 40 to 50 who had recovered from COVID-19.

The chain couples TRBV19 to TRBJ1-4, with 8 nucleotides matching TRBD1. From germline, CDR1 is LNHDA and CDR2 SQIVND (reference sequence). The length of the CDR3 is 17 residues. Losses at the gene ends were 3 bases for V and 0 bases for J; bases not matched to a gene: 6. This CDR3 reads CASSMDRVEATNEKLFF. The CDR3 DNA sequence: TGTGCCAGTAGTATGGACAGGGTTGAGGCAACTAATGAAAAACTGTTTTTT.

This clone has just one count. The rearrangement joins TRBV27 to TRBJ2-2; 7 bases match TRBD1. Germline values: CDR1 MNHEY, CDR2 SMNVEV (reference sequence). The CDR3 contains 13 residues. Losses at the gene ends were 5 bases for V and 8 bases for J; bases not matched to a gene: 5. CDR3 sequence: CASSKQGTGELFF. In DNA, the CDR3 is TGTGCCAGCAGTAAACAGGGGACGGGGGAGCTGTTTTTT.

This clone was seen only a few times. J is TRBJ1-2 and V is TRBV3-1 (or the pseudogene TRBV3-2); D call uncertain. Trimming stripped 5 bases from V and 8 bases from J, with 18 bases between. Germline values: CDR1 LGHDT, CDR2 YNNKEL (reference sequence). The CDR3 consists of 14 residues. CDR3 sequence: CASSKIFGPGGYTF. CDR3 DNA: TGTGCCAGCAGCAAAATATTTGGCCCGGGAGGCTACACCTTC.

This clone was recorded once. The V gene is TRBV18, the J gene TRBJ1-5, with D tentatively TRBD1 (6 bases). This CDR3 spans 16 amino acids. V lost 3 bases and J lost 2, with 14 bases in between. The germline gives CDR1 KGHSH, CDR2 LQKENI. CDR3 bases: TGTGCCAGCTCACCTTCCACCTACAGGGGCAATCAGCCCCAGCATTTT. Amino acids: CASSPSTYRGNQPQHF.

The chain recombines TRBV28 with TRBJ2-5; TRBD2 matches 9 bases. J was trimmed by 2 bases and V by 4 bases; bases with no gene match: 5. Germline values: CDR1 MDHEN, CDR2 SYDVKM. CDR3 size: 15 residues. CDR3 bases: TGTGCCAGCAGTTCAGCGGGAGGAGGGCAAGAGACCCAGTACTTC. Translated, it gives CASSSAGGGQETQYF. Using reference TRBV28 and TRBJ2-5 for the parts outside the CDR3, the full variable domain is DVKVTQSSRYLVKRTGEKVFLECVQDMDHENMFWYRQDPGLGLRLIYFSYDVKMKEKGDIPEGYSVSREKKERFSLILESASTNQTSMYLCASSSAGGGQETQYFGPGTRLLVL.

This clone was detected ten times or more. V usage is TRBV13 and J usage is TRBJ2-7; 7 nucleotides line up with TRBD1. Per the germline V gene, CDR1 is PRHDT and CDR2 is FYEKMQ (reference sequence). The CDR3 runs to 14 residues. V trimming: 6 bases; J trimming: 7 bases; junction bases outside the gene matches: 12. CDR3 coding DNA: TGTGCCAGCAGGGTGAGGGGGCTTGCTGGGGAGCAGTACTTC. Its protein is CASRVRGLAGEQYF.

The V call is TRBV6-1, the J call TRBJ2-2; D call uncertain. Trimming pared 1 base from V and 1 base from J, leaving 7 bases between. The CDR3 is 15 residues long. CDR1 is MNHNS and CDR2 is SASEGT in the germline V gene. CDR3 loop: CASSEGGRNTGELFF. CDR3 nucleotide sequence: TGTGCCAGCAGTGAAGGTGGCAGGAACACCGGGGAGCTGTTTTTT.

This chain links TRBV6-4 with TRBJ2-1; perhaps TRBD1 as D (7 bases). Deletions cut 2 bases from V and 6 bases from J, with 8 bases between. This CDR3 has 13 amino acids. The V gene's germline CDR1 is MRHNA and CDR2 SNTAGT. CDR3 coding DNA: TGTGCCAGCAGTGACCAGGGGGGCAATGAGCAGTTCTTC. The encoded protein is CASSDQGGNEQFF.

In its sample, this clone was seen once. The chain links TRBV6-2 or TRBV6-3 to TRBJ1-1, with D hard to call. Trimming took off 4 bases at V and 4 bases at J, with 13 bases between the two ends. From germline, CDR1 is MNHEY and CDR2 SVGEGT. The CDR3 covers 14 residues. DNA for the CDR3: TGTGCCAGCAGTTTGAGCGATTCGGGCACTGAAGCTTTCTTT. It is translated as CASSLSDSGTEAFF.

This clone appeared a single time. V is TRBV5-8 and J is TRBJ2-7, with TRBD1 as a possible D gene (5 bases). Germline V CDR1 and CDR2: SGHTS, YDEGEE. Deletions cut 7 bases from V and 3 bases from J, with 17 bases between. There are 14 residues in the CDR3. CDR3 nucleotide sequence: TGTGCCAGCCGGACCCGTGACAGAGGCTACGAGCAGTACTTC. Translating gives CASRTRDRGYEQYF.

This clone was recorded once. This rearrangement joins TRBV7-2 to TRBJ1-4, with D possibly being TRBD1 (6 bases). V was trimmed by 2 bases and J by 11 bases, leaving 15 bases between them. The CDR3 covers 14 residues. Germline CDR1 SGHTA, CDR2 FQGNSA. CDR3 sequence: CASSLYPGRGKLFF. As DNA, the CDR3 is TGTGCCAGCAGCTTATATCCCGGGAGGGGGAAACTGTTTTTT.

The chain has TRBV5-1 and TRBJ2-2; TRBD2 is a possible D gene (6 bases). This CDR3 spans 15 amino acids. In germline, CDR1 is SGHRS, CDR2 YFSETQ. V gave up 0 bases and J gave up 5 bases, with 11 bases separating them. The CDR3 DNA reads as TGCGCCAGCAGCTTGGTCGGGGGTGGAACCGGGGAGCTGTTTTTT. It translates to CASSLVGGGTGELFF.

The genes are TRBV4-3 and TRBJ2-4; 7 bases agree with TRBD1. J lost 1 base, V lost 4 bases, and 10 bases had no gene match. Germline V gene data show CDR1 as LGHNA and CDR2 as YSLEER. This CDR3 comprises 17 residues. The CDR3 sequence is CASSPTGERSAKNIQYF. CDR3 nucleotide sequence: TGCGCCAGCAGCCCAACAGGGGAGCGGTCGGCCAAAAACATTCAGTACTTC.

The chain has TRBV28 and TRBJ2-7; TRBD1 matches 8 bases. CDR1 is MDHEN and CDR2 is SYDVKM in the germline V gene. The CDR3 has 13 residues. V lost 8 bases, J lost 4 bases, and 7 bases stayed unmatched. CDR3 nucleotides: TGTGCCAGCCGACGGGACAGGCGGTACGAGCAGTACTTC. Amino acid sequence: CASRRDRRYEQYF.